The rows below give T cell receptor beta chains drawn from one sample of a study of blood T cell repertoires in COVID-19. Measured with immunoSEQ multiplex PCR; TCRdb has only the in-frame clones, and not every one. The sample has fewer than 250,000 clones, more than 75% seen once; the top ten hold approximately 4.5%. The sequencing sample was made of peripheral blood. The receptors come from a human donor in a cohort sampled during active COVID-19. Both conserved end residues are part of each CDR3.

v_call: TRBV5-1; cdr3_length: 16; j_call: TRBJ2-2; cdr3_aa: CASSPRTRTNTGELFF
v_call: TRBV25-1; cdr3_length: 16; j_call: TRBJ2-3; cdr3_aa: CASSDRASGVTDTQYF
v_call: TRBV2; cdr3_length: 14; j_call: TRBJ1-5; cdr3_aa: CASSETTFGQPQHF
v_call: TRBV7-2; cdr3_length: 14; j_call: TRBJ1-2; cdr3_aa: CASSFGALRYGYTF
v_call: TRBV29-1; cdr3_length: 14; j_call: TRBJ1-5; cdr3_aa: CSVAPGSGNQPQHF
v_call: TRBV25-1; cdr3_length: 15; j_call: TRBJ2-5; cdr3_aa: CASSEGQGLQETQYF
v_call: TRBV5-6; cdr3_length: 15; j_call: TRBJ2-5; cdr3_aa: CASSFNRGRIKTQYF
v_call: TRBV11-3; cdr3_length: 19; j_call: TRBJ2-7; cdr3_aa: CASSFFDRESVAYSYEQYF
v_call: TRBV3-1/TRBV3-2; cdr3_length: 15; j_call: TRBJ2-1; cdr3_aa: CASSQEVAPYNEQFF
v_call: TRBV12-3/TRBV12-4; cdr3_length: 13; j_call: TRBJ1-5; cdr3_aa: CASSLTGYQPQHF
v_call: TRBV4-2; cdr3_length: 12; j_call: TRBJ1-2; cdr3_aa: CASSNSGGGYTF
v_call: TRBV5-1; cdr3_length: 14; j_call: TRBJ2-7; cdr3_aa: CASSSGTGDYEQYF
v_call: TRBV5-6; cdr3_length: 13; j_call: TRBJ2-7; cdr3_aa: CASSIGTYYEQYF
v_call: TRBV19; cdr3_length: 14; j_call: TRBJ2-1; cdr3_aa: CASSIPGGINEQFF
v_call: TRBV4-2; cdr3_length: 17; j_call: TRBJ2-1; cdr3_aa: CASSQDFREFTYNEQFF
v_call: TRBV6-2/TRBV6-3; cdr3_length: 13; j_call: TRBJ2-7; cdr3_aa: CASSRGQGYEQYF
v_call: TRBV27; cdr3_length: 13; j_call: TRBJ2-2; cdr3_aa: CASSPFSGGELFF
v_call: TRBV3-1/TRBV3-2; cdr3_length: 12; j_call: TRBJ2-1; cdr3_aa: CASSQVEENQFF
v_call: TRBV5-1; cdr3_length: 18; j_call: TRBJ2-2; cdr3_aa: CASSLDEFSGSWAGELFF
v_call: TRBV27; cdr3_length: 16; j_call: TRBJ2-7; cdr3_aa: CASSPGPGLALYEQYF
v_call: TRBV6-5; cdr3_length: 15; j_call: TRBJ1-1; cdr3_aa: CASRLRQGLNTEAFF
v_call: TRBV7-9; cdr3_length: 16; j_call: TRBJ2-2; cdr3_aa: CASSRGGGPNTGELFF
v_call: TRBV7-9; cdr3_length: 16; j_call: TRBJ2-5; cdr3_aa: CASSLVLAGDQETQYF
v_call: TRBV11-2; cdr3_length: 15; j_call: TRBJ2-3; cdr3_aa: CASSLGGGRGDTQYF
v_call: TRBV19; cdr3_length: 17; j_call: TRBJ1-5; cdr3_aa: CASSIRANTGINQPQHF
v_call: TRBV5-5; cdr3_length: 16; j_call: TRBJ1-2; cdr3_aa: CASSFLRGGAVDGYTF
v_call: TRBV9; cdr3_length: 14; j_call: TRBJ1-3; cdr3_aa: CASSPREAGNTIYF
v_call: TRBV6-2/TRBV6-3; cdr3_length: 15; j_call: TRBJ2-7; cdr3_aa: CASSPLRGSSDEQYF
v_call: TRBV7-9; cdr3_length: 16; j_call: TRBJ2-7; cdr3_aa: CASSLEGWTDSYEQYF
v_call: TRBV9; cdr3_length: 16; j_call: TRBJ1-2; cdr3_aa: CASSPSEGGTAYGYTF
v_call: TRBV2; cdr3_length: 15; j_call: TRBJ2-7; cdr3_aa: CASSEGGQGMAEQYF
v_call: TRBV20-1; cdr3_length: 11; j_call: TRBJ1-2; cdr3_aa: CSARDTKGYTF
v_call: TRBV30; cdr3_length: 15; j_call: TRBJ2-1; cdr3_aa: CAWTSSGSPRDEQFF
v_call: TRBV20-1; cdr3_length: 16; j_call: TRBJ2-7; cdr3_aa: CSASEVSGDSTYEQYF
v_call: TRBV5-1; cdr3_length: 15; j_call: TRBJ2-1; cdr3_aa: CASFALAGGYNEQFF
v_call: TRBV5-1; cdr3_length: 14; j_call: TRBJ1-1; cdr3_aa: CASSLRQTNTEAFF
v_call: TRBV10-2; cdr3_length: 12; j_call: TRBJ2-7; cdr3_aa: CASSENTYEQYF
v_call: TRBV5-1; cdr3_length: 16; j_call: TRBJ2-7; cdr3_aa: CASSLAAGGAAGEQYF
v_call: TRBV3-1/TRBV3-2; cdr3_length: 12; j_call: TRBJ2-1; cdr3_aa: CASSQEAAGLFF
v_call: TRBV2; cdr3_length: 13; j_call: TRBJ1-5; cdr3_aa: CASSTGNNQPQHF
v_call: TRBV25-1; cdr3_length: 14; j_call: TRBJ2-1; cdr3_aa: CASSTGLALNEQFF
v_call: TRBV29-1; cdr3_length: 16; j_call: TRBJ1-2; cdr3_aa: CSVVGTGGPFNYGYTF
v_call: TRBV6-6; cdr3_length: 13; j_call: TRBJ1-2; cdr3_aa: CASRTGANYGYTF
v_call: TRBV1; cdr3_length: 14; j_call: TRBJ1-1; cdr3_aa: CTSSQKYTNTEAFF
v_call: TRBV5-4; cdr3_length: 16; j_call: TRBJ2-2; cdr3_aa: CASSSSGGSSTGELFF
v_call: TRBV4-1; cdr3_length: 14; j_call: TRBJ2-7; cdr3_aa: CASSQVTLADEQYF
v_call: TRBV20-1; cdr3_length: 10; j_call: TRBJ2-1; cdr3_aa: CSAGLVEQFF